The 23 T cell receptor beta chains given below trace back to one sample, sequenced in a study of blood T cell repertoires in COVID-19. The table came from immunoSEQ multiplex PCR; TCRdb's copy has only in-frame clones and leaves some out. The sample lists 110,000 to 150,000 clones; roughly 83% were seen once. Sequences were obtained from peripheral blood. Receptors originate from a woman aged 80 or over with acute or convalescent COVID-19.

For this clone: The same CDR3 can be traced to other DNA sequences in this sample. The chain couples TRBV11-3 to TRBJ1-6; no clear D. The CDR3 runs 13 residues. V lost 1 base and J 7 bases, leaving 5 bases between the germline ends. The germline V gene encodes CDR1 SGHNT and CDR2 YENEEA. The CDR3 coding sequence is TGTGCCAGCAGCTTAGGGCCCAATTCACCCCTCCACTTT. Translating it yields CASSLGPNSPLHF.

This clone was observed a handful of times. The J gene is TRBJ2-7, the V gene TRBV25-1, with TRBD1 matching 10 bases. After removal of 3 bases from V and 2 bases from J, the junction contained 4 bases not matched to a gene. This CDR3 is built from 15 residues. CDR1 is MGHDK, CDR2 SYGVNS, per germline. CDR3 sequence (DNA): TGTGCCAGCAGTGACTCGACAGGGGGCACCTACGAGCAGTACTTC. The encoded protein is CASSDSTGGTYEQYF.

The rearrangement uses TRBV7-6 and TRBJ2-3, with D possibly matching TRBD1 (6 bases). V lost 6 bases and J 0 bases, leaving 13 bases between the germline ends. The germline V gene has CDR1 SGHVS and CDR2 FNYEAQ. The CDR3 runs to 15 residues. CDR3: CASRRRGSSTDTQYF. CDR3 bases: TGTGCCAGCAGACGTAGGGGGTCTAGCACAGATACGCAGTATTTT.

The rearrangement joins TRBV7-3 to TRBJ1-1, with 10 bases lining up with TRBD1. Germline CDR1 is SGHTA and CDR2 is FQGTGA. V lost 2 bases, J lost 6 bases, and 3 bases stayed unmatched. This CDR3 has 14 amino acids. This CDR3 is CASSLHGQGAEAFF. Here the CDR3 DNA reads TGTGCCAGCAGCTTACATGGACAGGGGGCTGAAGCTTTCTTT.

This clone was recorded only once. The V gene is TRBV7-7, the J gene TRBJ1-2; D remains ambiguous. The CDR3 runs to 13 residues. In germline, CDR1 is SSHAT, CDR2 FNYEAQ (reference sequence). The CDR3 region has the DNA TGTGCTAGCCCGATGATTCTACGCTATGGCTACACCTTC. Amino acids: CASPMILRYGYTF.

This chain links TRBV12-3 or TRBV12-4 with TRBJ1-1; perhaps TRBD1 as D (5 bases). With 3 bases removed from V and 1 base from J, the gap between germline ends came to 6 bases. The CDR3 runs to 13 residues. The CDR3 protein is CASSFDRNTEAFF. The CDR3 nucleotides read TGTGCCAGCAGTTTTGACAGGAACACTGAAGCTTTCTTT.

This sequence joins TRBV6-4 and TRBJ2-5; the match to TRBD2 covers 16 bases. J was trimmed by 2 bases and V by 2 bases; bases with no gene match: 2. CDR1 and CDR2 (germline): MRHNA, SNTAGT. CDR3 size: 17 residues. DNA of the CDR3: TGTGCCAGCAGTGACCCGGGACTAGCGGGGGGGCAAGAGACCCAGTACTTC. Protein product: CASSDPGLAGGQETQYF.

This chain connects TRBV2 to TRBJ1-5, with D perhaps TRBD1 (6 bases). Germline V gene lookup returns CDR1 SNHLY and CDR2 FYNNEI. The CDR3 length is 15 residues. V dropped 11 bases and J dropped 3 bases, with 20 bases sitting between them. CDR3 residues: CAGKLTGLVNQPQHF. The CDR3 bases are TGTGCCGGCAAGCTCACAGGGTTGGTCAATCAGCCCCAGCATTTT.

The CDR3 DNA reads TGTGCCAGCAGTACCGACATAACGGGGTATGGCTACACCTTC. Amino acid sequence: CASSTDITGYGYTF. This rearrangement joins TRBV27 to TRBJ1-2; the D is unclear. This CDR3 region has 14 residues. Germline CDR1 is MNHEY and CDR2 is SMNVEV (reference sequence). Trimming removed 5 bases from V and 5 bases from J, with 15 bases in between.

The chain recombines TRBV7-9 with TRBJ2-3; no reliable D call. Germline values: CDR1 SEHNR, CDR2 FQNEAQ (reference sequence). V dropped 5 bases and J dropped 0 bases, with 12 bases sitting between them. CDR3 length: 15 amino acids. In DNA, the CDR3 is TGTGCCAGCAGCCCCCCGACACTCAGCACAGATACGCAGTATTTT. Protein sequence: CASSPPTLSTDTQYF.

This chain uses TRBV15 with TRBJ1-2; D might be TRBD1 (6 bases). The CDR3 covers 15 residues. Trimming took off 2 bases at V and 2 bases at J, with 12 bases between the two ends. Germline lookup yields CDR1 LNHNV and CDR2 YYDKDF (reference sequence). The CDR3 is CATSRITGINYGYTF. The CDR3 coding sequence is TGTGCCACCAGCAGAATTACAGGGATCAACTATGGCTACACCTTC.

The V call is TRBV15, the J call TRBJ1-2; 10 bases agree with TRBD1. Unmatched junction bases numbered 3, after V lost 5 bases and J lost 3 bases. Per the germline V gene, CDR1 is LNHNV and CDR2 is YYDKDF (reference sequence). The CDR3 length is 14 residues. The CDR3 protein is CATSPDRGDYGYTF. In nucleotides, the CDR3 is TGTGCCACCAGCCCGGACAGGGGGGACTATGGCTACACCTTC. The variable domain in full, with the rest retrieved from reference TRBV15 and TRBJ1-2, is DAMVIQNPRYQVTQFGKPVTLSCSQTLNHNVMYWYQQKSSQAPKLLFHYYDKDFNNEADTPDNFQSRRPNTSFCFLDIRSPGLGDTAMYLCATSPDRGDYGYTFGSGTRLTVV.

This chain connects TRBV4-3 to TRBJ2-1, with D possibly TRBD1 on 6 matching bases. The V gene lost 1 base and the J gene lost 3 bases, with 16 bases spanning the gap. Germline V gives CDR1 LGHNA, CDR2 YSLEER. CDR3 length equals 17 residues. The CDR3 region is CASSQATGPSIYNEQFF. The CDR3 region has the DNA TGCGCCAGCAGCCAAGCGACAGGACCCTCCATCTACAATGAGCAGTTCTTC.

The sample holds a few counts of this clone. The chain combines TRBV6-5 with TRBJ1-2; D unresolved. This CDR3 region has 15 residues. Germline assignment: CDR1 MNHEY and CDR2 SVGAGI. V gave up 3 bases and J gave up 1 base, with 12 bases separating them. The DNA for the CDR3 is TGTGCCAGCAGTTATTACGGGAGTAGTAACTATGGCTACACCTTC. Its protein product is CASSYYGSSNYGYTF.

V is TRBV19 and J is TRBJ1-5, with TRBD1 matching 9 bases. The germline gives CDR1 LNHDA, CDR2 SQIVND (reference sequence). V dropped 3 bases and J dropped 5; count of bases not matched to a gene: 2. This CDR3 region has 14 residues. CDR3 residues: CASSIGTGYQPQHF. The CDR3 region has the DNA TGTGCCAGTAGTATTGGGACAGGGTATCAGCCCCAGCATTTT.

V usage is TRBV29-1 and J usage is TRBJ2-1; D perhaps matches TRBD2 (6 bases). Deletions cut 1 base from V and 8 bases from J, with 15 bases between. The CDR3 covers 14 residues. Looked up from germline, CDR1 is SQVTM and CDR2 is ANQGSEA. The CDR3 loop reads CSVEVQGGPDEQFF. CDR3 coding DNA: TGCAGCGTTGAAGTACAAGGAGGGCCCGATGAGCAGTTCTTC.

J is TRBJ1-5 and V is TRBV6-1; possible D gene TRBD1, 6 bases. Trimming took off 1 base at V and 6 bases at J, with 13 bases between the two ends. Germline V gene lookup returns CDR1 MNHNS and CDR2 SASEGT. This CDR3 is 15 amino acids long. The CDR3 here is CASSEETGKGQPQHF. DNA for the CDR3: TGTGCCAGCAGTGAAGAAACAGGGAAGGGTCAGCCCCAGCATTTT.

The chain joins TRBV2 to TRBJ1-2; 7 bases align to TRBD1. J lost 7 bases, V lost 3 bases, and 8 bases had no gene match. In germline, CDR1 is SNHLY, CDR2 FYNNEI. The CDR3 runs to 14 residues. The CDR3 bases are TGTGCCAGCAGTGAGGAGGGGGCCCGGGGTGGCTACACCTTC. Protein sequence: CASSEEGARGGYTF. The complete variable domain, with remaining parts taken from reference TRBV2 and TRBJ1-2, reads EPEVTQTPSHQVTQMGQEVILRCVPISNHLYFYWYRQILGQKVEFLVSFYNNEISEKSEIFDDQFSVERPDGSNFTLKIRSTKLEDSAMYFCASSEEGARGGYTFGSGTRLTVV.

The rearrangement uses TRBV7-2 and TRBJ2-3; D perhaps matches TRBD2 (6 bases). CDR1 is SGHTA, CDR2 FQGNSA, per germline. The length of the CDR3 is 17 residues. V shed 0 bases and J shed 4 bases, with 17 bases lying between them. DNA for the CDR3: TGTGCCAGCAGCTTAGCGTTTGTCGGGACTGACTCAGATACGCAGTATTTT. Protein product: CASSLAFVGTDSDTQYF.

The chain combines TRBV3-1 (or the pseudogene TRBV3-2) with TRBJ2-7; 10 nucleotides match TRBD2. CDR3 length: 16 residues. Per germline, CDR1 LGHDT and CDR2 YNNKEL (reference sequence). V shed 4 bases and J 5 bases; nucleotides not matched to a gene: 11. CDR3 residues: CASSRWASGGAHEQYF. The CDR3 DNA reads as TGTGCCAGCAGCCGCTGGGCGAGCGGGGGGGCTCACGAGCAGTACTTC.

The chain has TRBV7-2 and TRBJ1-5; maybe TRBD1 (5 bases). This CDR3 has 14 residues. Germline V CDR1 and CDR2: SGHTA, FQGNSA. The V gene lost 5 bases and the J gene lost 7 bases, with 15 bases spanning the gap. The CDR3 reads CASSRGGFKQPQHF. The CDR3 DNA follows: TGTGCCAGCAGCCGGGGGGGGTTCAAACAGCCCCAGCATTTT.

This clone showed up just once. The chain joins TRBV5-8 to TRBJ1-4, with 11 bases that match TRBD1. CDR3 size: 15 residues. With V trimmed by 4 bases and J by 6 bases, 5 bases remained unmatched. Germline V gene data show CDR1 as SGHTS and CDR2 as YDEGEE. The CDR3 region is CASSTPGQGDEKLFF. DNA of the CDR3: TGTGCCAGCAGCACGCCGGGACAGGGGGATGAAAAACTGTTTTTT.

CDR3 DNA sequence: TGTGCCAGCAGCTTCCAAGGGCCGGGACAGCCAAATTCACCCCTCCACTTT. It specifies CASSFQGPGQPNSPLHF. The chain carries TRBV7-3 and TRBJ1-6; 7 positions match TRBD1. From germline, CDR1 is SGHTA and CDR2 FQGTGA. The CDR3 consists of 17 residues. The V gene end was trimmed by 3 bases and the J gene end by 7 bases; junction bases not matched to a gene: 12.